One sample yielded the 18 T cell receptor beta chains listed below, sequenced in a study of blood T cell repertoires in COVID-19. Clones were read by immunoSEQ multiplex PCR, and TCRdb kept only the in-frame ones, dropping some. The sample has tens of thousands of clones, around 85% seen once; the top ten hold roughly 15%. The sequenced sample consisted of peripheral blood. The receptors here all came from a human donor in a cohort sampled during active COVID-19.

The chain carries TRBV5-5 and TRBJ2-5, with D tentatively TRBD2 (5 bases). Trimming took 1 base from V and 3 from J, leaving 16 bases between them. Looked up from germline, CDR1 is SGHKS and CDR2 is YYEKEE (reference sequence). The CDR3 consists of 16 residues. Here the CDR3 reads CASSLLFGRGEETQYF. The CDR3 DNA reads as TGTGCCAGCAGCTTGCTCTTCGGCCGGGGAGAAGAGACCCAGTACTTC.

The V gene is TRBV19, the J gene TRBJ1-4; possibly TRBD1 for D (5 bases). Trimming cost V 5 bases and J 5 bases, with 15 bases left between them. Germline V lookup: CDR1 LNHDA, CDR2 SQIVND (reference sequence). The CDR3 loop spans 15 amino acids. CDR3: CASSLITAGNEKLFF. CDR3 nucleotides: TGTGCCAGTAGTCTTATTACGGCAGGGAATGAAAAACTGTTTTTT.

The chain combines TRBV6-6 with TRBJ2-7; tentatively, D is TRBD1 (6 bases). V dropped 6 bases and J dropped 4 bases, with 10 bases sitting between them. The CDR3 has 12 amino acids. Germline lookup yields CDR1 MNHNY and CDR2 SVGAGI (reference sequence). The CDR3 region has the DNA TGTGCCAGCAGACAAGGGGGATACGAGCAGTACTTC. Translating gives CASRQGGYEQYF.

The J gene is TRBJ1-1, the V gene TRBV5-1, with D perhaps TRBD1 (6 bases). The CDR3 contains 14 residues. Germline V gene data show CDR1 as SGHRS and CDR2 as YFSETQ. V was cut by 5 bases and J by 0 bases, with 11 bases left in between. This CDR3 is CASSTGTLNTEAFF. The CDR3 coding sequence is TGCGCCAGCAGTACCGGGACACTGAACACTGAAGCTTTCTTT.

The chain is built from TRBV7-9 and TRBJ2-7, with D perhaps matching TRBD2 (6 bases). V lost 5 bases and J 2 bases, leaving 10 bases between the germline ends. The CDR3 sequence is 13 residues long. CDR1 and CDR2 (germline): SEHNR, FQNEAQ (reference sequence). The CDR3 DNA follows: TGTGCCAGCAGCCCGGGACTGACCTACGAGCAGTACTTC. This translates into CASSPGLTYEQYF. The full variable domain, its missing parts supplied by reference TRBV7-9 and TRBJ2-7, is DTGVSQNPRHKITKRGQNVTFRCDPISEHNRLYWYRQTLGQGPEFLTYFQNEAQLEKSRLLSDRFSAERPKGSFSTLEIQRTEQGDSAMYLCASSPGLTYEQYFGPGTRLTVT.

The table lists this clone with a count of one. The chain employs TRBV6-6 and TRBJ1-1; D perhaps matches TRBD1 (5 bases). The CDR3 loop spans 16 amino acids. The V gene lost 8 bases and the J gene lost 1 base, with 20 bases spanning the gap. The germline CDR1 and CDR2 sequences are MNHNY and SVGAGI (reference sequence). CDR3 DNA sequence: TGTGCCAGCGGCCAGCCACCCCGAACAGGGAACACTGAAGCTTTCTTT. Translation: CASGQPPRTGNTEAFF.

This clone showed up just a few times. The V gene is TRBV30, the J gene TRBJ1-5; unclear D gene. The CDR3 is 16 residues long. The V gene lost 0 bases and the J gene lost 2 bases, with 14 bases spanning the gap. In germline, CDR1 is GTSNPN, CDR2 SVGIG (reference sequence). The CDR3, as DNA: TGTGCCTGGAGTGTACCAAGGCCTCAGGGCAATCAGCCCCAGCATTTT. Translating gives CAWSVPRPQGNQPQHF.

The J gene is TRBJ1-4, the V gene TRBV6-1, with 7 nucleotides matching TRBD1. In germline, CDR1 is MNHNS, CDR2 SASEGT. The trim removed 0 bases at V and 9 bases at J, leaving 10 bases unmatched. CDR3 length: 16 amino acids. The CDR3 DNA follows: TGTGCCAGCAGTGAAGCCTCCCCTGGGACAGTGAAAAAACTGTTTTTT. Its protein product is CASSEASPGTVKKLFF.

For the CDR3, the DNA is TGTGCCAGCAGCTTAGAACCGGGGGGCACACCCTACGAGCAGTACTTC. Translating it yields CASSLEPGGTPYEQYF. The chain carries TRBV13 and TRBJ2-7, with D possibly being TRBD2 (7 bases). The CDR3 consists of 16 residues. Trimming took 1 base from V and 2 from J, leaving 15 bases between them. CDR1 is PRHDT and CDR2 is FYEKMQ in the germline V gene (reference sequence).

The genes are TRBV9 and TRBJ1-2; D is uncertain. Trimming removed 3 bases at V and 4 bases at J, with 10 bases between. The CDR3 has 13 residues. Per germline, CDR1 SGDLS and CDR2 YYNGEE. Written as DNA, the CDR3 is TGTGCCAGCAGCGCCGATGCGATCTATGGCTACACCTTC. Its translation: CASSADAIYGYTF.

This clone was seen a few times. The CDR3 loop is CASSPVPGLAADTQYF. The CDR3 nucleotides are TGTGCCAGCAGTCCAGTCCCGGGACTAGCCGCAGATACGCAGTATTTT. The gene calls are TRBV27 and TRBJ2-3, with 9 bases identical to TRBD2. Unmatched junction bases numbered 10, after V lost 5 bases and J lost 4 bases. CDR1 and CDR2 from the germline V gene are MNHEY and SMNVEV (reference sequence). The CDR3 totals 16 residues.

The chain carries TRBV24-1 and TRBJ2-3; no firm D call. V lost 2 bases, J lost 7 bases, and 15 bases lay in between. The CDR3 contains 15 residues. The germline CDR1 and CDR2 sequences are KGHDR and SFDVKD. The chain's CDR3 is CATSDSSAGLYTQYF. CDR3 nucleotide sequence: TGTGCCACCAGTGATTCGTCCGCCGGGTTATATACGCAGTATTTT.

This rearrangement joins TRBV5-1 to TRBJ1-6, with 8 nucleotides matching TRBD1. The V gene's germline CDR1 is SGHRS and CDR2 YFSETQ. V dropped 3 bases and J dropped 7; count of bases not matched to a gene: 3. This CDR3 spans 14 amino acids. CDR3 nucleotide sequence: TGCGCCAGCAGCTGGACAGGGAACAATTCACCCCTCCACTTT. Translation: CASSWTGNNSPLHF.

This clone was picked up one time. The rearrangement uses TRBV2 and TRBJ1-1; D might be TRBD1 (5 bases). V was trimmed by 4 bases and J by 0 bases, leaving 9 bases between them. This CDR3 is built from 14 residues. CDR1 and CDR2 (germline): SNHLY, FYNNEI. The CDR3 DNA follows: TGTGCCAGCAGTGTGACAGAGATGAACACTGAAGCTTTCTTT. Amino acid sequence: CASSVTEMNTEAFF.

The chain employs TRBV5-1 and TRBJ1-2; D gene ambiguous. Germline CDR1 reads SGHRS; CDR2 reads YFSETQ. Trimming took off 1 base at V and 1 base at J, with 14 bases between the two ends. The CDR3 totals 16 residues. CDR3 coding DNA: TGCGCCAGCAGCTTGTTGGGCCTAGAGGGTAACTATGGCTACACCTTC. It encodes CASSLLGLEGNYGYTF.

The chain joins TRBV29-1 to TRBJ1-1; 11 bases agree with TRBD1. The CDR3 is 13 residues long. In germline, CDR1 is SQVTM, CDR2 ANQGSEA. Trimming removed 8 bases from V and 8 bases from J; junction bases left unmatched: 10. The CDR3 region is CSYRTGGGREAFF. DNA for the CDR3: TGCAGCTACCGGACAGGGGGCGGAAGAGAAGCTTTCTTT.

The table lists this clone with a count of one. The gene calls are TRBV9 and TRBJ2-7, with D unresolved. There are 15 residues in the CDR3. Germline assignment: CDR1 SGDLS and CDR2 YYNGEE. The germline V and J ends were trimmed by 0 bases and 9 bases, with 19 bases remaining between them. CDR3 loop: CASSVGSVSLDGQYF. CDR3 in DNA: TGTGCCAGCAGCGTAGGCAGCGTCTCCTTGGATGGGCAGTACTTC.

Regarding this clone: An end of the junction does not agree with germline; a read error may underlie this. CDR3 DNA: TGTGCCAGCAGAGAAGAGGGGACAGACACCTACGAGCAGTACTTC. This gives the protein CASREEGTDTYEQYF. The genes are TRBV6-1 and TRBJ2-7, with 7 bases matching TRBD1. Germline V gene lookup returns CDR1 MNHNS and CDR2 SASEGT. The CDR3 length is 15 residues.